These 30 T cell receptor beta chains share one sample of origin, sequenced in a study of CD8 T cells in ankylosing spondylitis. Study findings and constraints: A motif in TCR beta, a set of eight or nine highly homologous variants, appeared characteristic of ankylosing spondylitis blood.

No antigens are known for them. TCRdb reanalysed the 5' RACE reads using MiXCR and keeps one entry per CDR3 protein. The table records some 800,000 distinct CDR3 sequences, over 9.5% of them present only once. What was sequenced was blood, either unsorted or a sorted T cell fraction (not recorded which). The receptors shown here come from a male donor with ankylosing spondylitis.

Only a few counts were recorded for this clonotype. The rearrangement uses TRBV24-1 and TRBJ2-2; either TRBD1 or TRBD2 may fit D (5 bases each). This CDR3 contains 17 residues. Germline V gene lookup returns CDR1 KGHDR and CDR2 SFDVKD. Trimming took 5 bases from V and 4 from J, leaving 19 bases between them. DNA for the CDR3: TGTGCCACCAGTGTTGGGGCATTATGGGGGACCACCGGGGAGCTGTTTTTT. This encodes CATSVGALWGTTGELFF.

CDR3 sequence: CASSSTPGQGGGNEQFF. CDR3 DNA sequence: TGTGCCAGCAGTTCTACTCCGGGACAGGGGGGAGGCAATGAGCAGTTCTTC. The chain is built from TRBV12-3 or TRBV12-4 and TRBJ2-1; 11 nucleotides align to TRBD1. The CDR3 totals 17 residues. V trimming: 4 bases; J trimming: 6 bases; junction bases outside the gene matches: 11.

This chain uses TRBV20-1 with TRBJ2-7; TRBD1 is a possible D gene (6 bases). The germline V gene has CDR1 DFQATT and CDR2 SNEGSKA (reference sequence). Deletions cut 0 bases from V and 9 bases from J, with 18 bases between. CDR3 size: 14 residues. This CDR3 reads CSARDSTGPPGQYF. CDR3 nucleotides: TGCAGTGCTAGAGATTCGACAGGTCCTCCCGGGCAGTACTTC.

The chain combines TRBV20-1 with TRBJ1-1; D is unresolved. The V gene's germline CDR1 is DFQATT and CDR2 SNEGSKA (reference sequence). This CDR3 region has 15 residues. V lost 6 bases and J lost 5, with 22 bases in between. Written as DNA, the CDR3 is TGCAGTGCCCTGGACGCCAGACGCCCTCCGACTGAAGCTTTCTTT. It yields the protein CSALDARRPPTEAFF.

A few counts support this clonotype. The chain carries TRBV6-1 and TRBJ1-2; TRBD1 matches at 8 bases. The CDR3 consists of 13 residues. The junction had 4 bases not matched to a gene; V was cut back by 6 bases and J by 4 bases. Germline V gene sequence: CDR1 MNHNS, CDR2 SASEGT. The CDR3 is CASRRQGSYGYTF. CDR3 bases: TGTGCCAGCAGAAGACAGGGGAGCTATGGCTACACCTTC.

This clonotype showed up just a few times. The gene calls are TRBV4-2 and TRBJ2-1; TRBD2 matches at 8 bases. CDR1 and CDR2 (germline): LGHNA, YNFKEQ. Losses at the gene ends were 3 bases for V and 5 bases for J; bases not matched to a gene: 6. CDR3 length equals 15 residues. CDR3 coding DNA: TGTGCCAGCAGCCAGAGAGCGGGGGTAAACAATGAGCAGTTCTTC. Its translation is CASSQRAGVNNEQFF.

In its sample, this clonotype was seen a few times. The genes are TRBV20-1 and TRBJ2-2; the D is unclear. Per the germline V gene, CDR1 is DFQATT and CDR2 is SNEGSKA (reference sequence). The CDR3 totals 15 residues. The V and J ends lost 3 bases and 0 bases respectively, with 11 bases between them. CDR3 region: CSASLGGSNTGELFF. The CDR3 DNA follows: TGCAGTGCTAGTCTCGGCGGTTCGAACACCGGGGAGCTGTTTTTT.

V gene TRBV5-6 combines with J gene TRBJ2-1; either TRBD1 or TRBD2 may supply D (5 bases each). The V and J ends lost 0 bases and 9 bases respectively, with 10 bases between them. The CDR3 contains 13 residues. Germline V gene sequence: CDR1 SGHDT, CDR2 YYEEEE. CDR3 region: CASSLVWDLEQFF. CDR3 DNA: TGTGCCAGCAGCTTGGTTTGGGACCTTGAGCAGTTCTTC. Using reference TRBV5-6 and TRBJ2-1 for the parts outside the CDR3, the full variable domain is DAGVTQSPTHLIKTRGQQVTLRCSPKSGHDTVSWYQQALGQGPQFIFQYYEEEERQRGNFPDRFSGHQFPNYSSELNVNALLLGDSALYLCASSLVWDLEQFFGPGTRLTVL.

This clonotype turned up a few times. The chain recombines TRBV12-5 with TRBJ2-4, with 8 bases matching TRBD2. The V gene's germline CDR1 is LGHNT and CDR2 FRNRAP. Losses at the gene ends were 1 base for V and 7 bases for J; bases not matched to a gene: 9. The CDR3 runs 16 residues. The CDR3 nucleotides are TGTGCTAGTGGTTTGGCGCAAGCGGGAGATGGGAACATTCAGTACTTC. It encodes CASGLAQAGDGNIQYF.

The V call is TRBV10-2, the J call TRBJ2-7; 10 nucleotides align to TRBD1. CDR1 and CDR2 (germline): WSHSY, SAAADI. This CDR3 is built from 13 residues. With V trimmed by 9 bases and J by 2 bases, 4 bases remained unmatched. The CDR3 spells CASGDRGPYEQYF. CDR3 nucleotide sequence: TGCGCCAGTGGGGACAGGGGCCCCTACGAGCAGTACTTC.

This clonotype occurred a few times. This rearrangement joins TRBV28 to TRBJ2-7; 9 bases map to TRBD1. The trim removed 6 bases at V and 4 bases at J, leaving 13 bases unmatched. The CDR3 runs to 16 residues. Germline CDR1 MDHEN, CDR2 SYDVKM. CDR3 protein: CASSLMGTGSFYEQYF. CDR3 DNA: TGTGCCAGCAGCTTAATGGGGACAGGGTCTTTTTACGAGCAGTACTTC. Looking up the rest from reference TRBV28 and TRBJ2-7 gives the full variable domain: DVKVTQSSRYLVKRTGEKVFLECVQDMDHENMFWYRQDPGLGLRLIYFSYDVKMKEKGDIPEGYSVSREKKERFSLILESASTNQTSMYLCASSLMGTGSFYEQYFGPGTRLTVT.

V usage is TRBV5-5 and J usage is TRBJ1-1; 9 bases fit TRBD1. CDR1 and CDR2 from the germline V gene are SGHKS and YYEKEE (reference sequence). Trimming at V came to 4 bases and at J to 5 bases, leaving 9 bases not matched to a gene. The CDR3 consists of 15 residues. The CDR3 here is CASSDPRQGETEAFF. The CDR3 bases are TGTGCCAGCAGCGACCCTCGACAGGGGGAGACTGAAGCTTTCTTT.

V usage is TRBV7-9 and J usage is TRBJ2-7; 8 bases map to TRBD2. J was trimmed by 6 bases and V by 5 bases; bases with no gene match: 12. Germline CDR1 reads SEHNR; CDR2 reads FQNEAQ (reference sequence). The CDR3 sequence is 15 residues long. This chain's CDR3 is CASSAPGLGGFEQYF. The CDR3, as DNA: TGTGCCAGCAGCGCCCCGGGACTAGGTGGGTTCGAGCAGTACTTC.

This clonotype was observed a handful of times. The gene calls are TRBV2 and TRBJ2-2, with D maybe TRBD2 (6 bases). The CDR3 contains 13 residues. Germline V gene sequence: CDR1 SNHLY, CDR2 FYNNEI. The V end lost 5 bases, the J end lost 7 bases, and 11 bases lay between the germline ends. Here the CDR3 DNA reads TGTGCCAGCAGTTGGAGGGAGGACGGGGAGCTGTTTTTT. Its protein product is CASSWREDGELFF. The full variable domain, rest sourced from reference TRBV2 and TRBJ2-2, is EPEVTQTPSHQVTQMGQEVILRCVPISNHLYFYWYRQILGQKVEFLVSFYNNEISEKSEIFDDQFSVERPDGSNFTLKIRSTKLEDSAMYFCASSWREDGELFFGEGSRLTVL.

This clonotype has only a few counts. The chain has TRBV20-1 and TRBJ2-7; tentative D call: TRBD2 (6 bases). The CDR3 extends over 14 amino acids. The V and J ends lost 6 bases and 7 bases respectively, with 22 bases between them. Germline assignment: CDR1 DFQATT and CDR2 SNEGSKA (reference sequence). The CDR3 region has the DNA TGCAGTGCCCCCCTCGGGGGACGCTGGGGTGAGCAGTACTTC. Translation gives CSAPLGGRWGEQYF.

This chain uses TRBV5-5 with TRBJ1-2; the match to TRBD1 covers 10 bases. This CDR3 region has 15 residues. Germline CDR1 SGHKS, CDR2 YYEKEE (reference sequence). The V gene end was trimmed by 5 bases and the J gene end by 0 bases; junction bases not matched to a gene: 4. CDR3 loop: CASSSGQGANYGYTF. CDR3 DNA sequence: TGTGCCAGCAGTTCCGGACAGGGGGCTAACTATGGCTACACCTTC.

In this sample, this clonotype turned up many times. This chain uses TRBV29-1 with TRBJ2-1; D unclear. This CDR3 has 12 residues. The germline V gene has CDR1 SQVTM and CDR2 ANQGSEA. The CDR3 sequence is CSCLPVGNEQFF. The DNA of the CDR3 is TGCAGTTGCTTGCCGGTGGGCAATGAGCAGTTCTTC.

CDR3 sequence: CAWSPGHNYGYTF. For the CDR3, the DNA is TGTGCCTGGAGTCCCGGGCATAACTATGGCTACACCTTC. This chain joins TRBV30 and TRBJ1-2; D not certain. The V gene's germline CDR1 is GTSNPN and CDR2 SVGIG (reference sequence). Trimming shortened V by 2 bases and J by 1 base, and 8 bases separated the two germline ends. CDR3 length equals 13 residues.

This clonotype was counted ten times or more. The genes are TRBV20-1 and TRBJ2-7; D is possibly TRBD2 (5 bases). The germline V gene has CDR1 DFQATT and CDR2 SNEGSKA (reference sequence). The CDR3 runs 13 residues. V lost 6 bases, J lost 2 bases, and 14 bases lay in between. This chain's CDR3 is CSAPLSGAYEQYF. The CDR3 bases are TGCAGTGCCCCTCTGAGCGGTGCCTACGAGCAGTACTTC.

V gene TRBV5-4 combines with J gene TRBJ2-7; 10 positions match TRBD1. CDR1 SGHNT and CDR2 YYREEE come from the germline V gene (reference sequence). The CDR3 extends over 16 amino acids. The junction had 7 bases not matched to a gene; V was cut back by 0 bases and J by 4 bases. CDR3 residues: CASSLAAGQGVYEQYF. For the CDR3, the DNA is TGTGCCAGCAGCTTGGCGGCAGGACAGGGGGTATACGAGCAGTACTTC. Full variable domain (remainder filled in from reference TRBV5-4 and TRBJ2-7): ETGVTQSPTHLIKTRGQQVTLRCSSQSGHNTVSWYQQALGQGPQFIFQYYREEENGRGNFPPRFSGLQFPNYSSELNVNALELDDSALYLCASSLAAGQGVYEQYFGPGTRLTVT.

The J gene is TRBJ1-1, the V gene TRBV20-1; no clear D gene. V was cut by 3 bases and J by 2 bases, with 13 bases left in between. The CDR3 covers 14 residues. Germline-derived CDR1 and CDR2 are DFQATT and SNEGSKA (reference sequence). The CDR3 sequence is CSARGFPGNTEAFF. As DNA, the CDR3 is TGCAGTGCTAGGGGGTTCCCGGGAAACACTGAAGCTTTCTTT.

This chain connects TRBV28 to TRBJ2-5; D may correspond to TRBD1 or TRBD2 (5 bases each). V shed 4 bases and J shed 4 bases, with 16 bases lying between them. The CDR3 has 15 amino acids. CDR1 is MDHEN and CDR2 is SYDVKM in the germline V gene. The CDR3 region has the DNA TGTGCCAGCAGTTCGACCGGGACGGCGGGAGAGACCCAGTACTTC. Encoded protein: CASSSTGTAGETQYF.

This clonotype was observed at least ten times. This chain links TRBV7-2 with TRBJ2-5, with D possibly matching TRBD1 (6 bases). V lost 3 bases to trimming and J lost 5 bases, with 16 bases between them. Germline CDR1 SGHTA, CDR2 FQGNSA. This CDR3 has 15 amino acids. CDR3 protein: CASSLGDTPGETQYF. In nucleotides, the CDR3 is TGTGCCAGCAGCTTGGGGGACACACCAGGGGAGACCCAGTACTTC.

This clonotype appeared many times. This chain connects TRBV29-1 to TRBJ2-7; the D gene is possibly TRBD2 (6 bases). V lost 6 bases to trimming and J lost 3 bases, with 12 bases between them. CDR1 SQVTM and CDR2 ANQGSEA come from the germline V gene. The CDR3 contains 12 residues. The CDR3, as DNA: TGCAGCGTCGGCGGACTAAGCTACGAGCAGTACTTC. Its protein is CSVGGLSYEQYF.

This chain links TRBV6-1 with TRBJ2-1; D remains unclear. Germline CDR1 reads MNHNS; CDR2 reads SASEGT. This CDR3 comprises 13 residues. V lost 7 bases, J lost 12 bases, and 19 bases lay in between. CDR3 sequence (DNA): TGTGCCAGCATTCCCTACCCTTTGCCATGGCAGTTCTTC. As protein: CASIPYPLPWQFF.

The chain links TRBV5-1 to TRBJ2-3; tentatively, D is TRBD2 (7 bases). Per the germline V gene, CDR1 is SGHRS and CDR2 is YFSETQ. The CDR3 length is 16 residues. The V end was cut by 4 bases, the J end by 2 bases, with 17 bases between. CDR3 sequence: CASSGQLAEYTDTQYF. CDR3 coding DNA: TGCGCCAGCAGCGGACAGCTAGCGGAATACACAGATACGCAGTATTTT.

This clonotype was recorded a few times. CDR3 nucleotides: TGTGCCAGCAGTATAGGAGGGACTAGCGGGAGGACCGGGGAGCTGTTTTTT. Its translation is CASSIGGTSGRTGELFF. The rearrangement uses TRBV5-6 and TRBJ2-2; 15 bases map to TRBD2. V shed 5 bases and J 5 bases; nucleotides not matched to a gene: 7. The CDR3 is 17 residues long. CDR1 SGHDT and CDR2 YYEEEE come from the germline V gene.

With regard to this clonotype: One end of the junction fails to match germline, which may point to a read error. The chain uses TRBV2 and TRBJ2-1; 14 nucleotides line up with TRBD2. Looked up from germline, CDR1 is SNHLY and CDR2 is FYNNEI. The CDR3 extends over 19 amino acids. The CDR3 DNA reads TGTGCCAGCAGTGCGGGACTAGCGGGGGAACTAAGCTCCTACAATGAGCAGTGCTTC. It encodes CASSAGLAGELSSYNEQCF.

This clonotype was seen a handful of times. The chain couples TRBV24-1 to TRBJ2-1; D remains ambiguous. V lost 5 bases to trimming and J lost 10 bases, with 11 bases between them. The CDR3 contains 12 residues. Germline CDR1 is KGHDR and CDR2 is SFDVKD. CDR3 sequence reads: CATSVDSREQFF. The CDR3 DNA follows: TGTGCCACCAGTGTAGACTCCAGGGAGCAGTTCTTC.

With regard to this clonotype: A much more abundant neighbour one base away suggests this may be a read error. V gene TRBV7-9 combines with J gene TRBJ2-7, with 8 nucleotides matching TRBD2. The CDR3 runs 14 residues. Germline V gives CDR1 SEHNR, CDR2 FQNEAQ (reference sequence). The V segment lost 11 bases and the J segment 2 bases; nucleotides outside the gene matches: 11. The DNA for the CDR3 is TGTGCCGGTCCTCCCCGCGGGGGGCCCTACGAGCAGTACTTC. Amino acids: CAGPPRGGPYEQYF.